This TCR beta chain comes out of a study of cytomegalovirus exposure and HLA in healthy donors. Study-wide findings and caveats: Near-uniform donor sequencing depth was presumed by presence/absence analyses. Sequences of the TCR beta chain were said to predict the HLA-A and HLA-B alleles of most subjects accurately. Analysis was performed later, and it showed HLA-associated TCR beta chains to be more clonally expanded than equally common others.

Notes on this clone: Antigen: not known.

The germline V gene encodes CDR1 MNHEY and CDR2 SVGAGI. This CDR3 comprises 13 residues. V lost 6 bases, J lost 1 base, and 8 bases lay in between. The PCR made use of 60 Vbeta and 13 Jbeta primers. Repertoires were generated with immunoSEQ multiplex PCR, while TCRdb's copy carries only in-frame clones and drops some. The table shows 43,000 or so clones, with 77% occurring only once. The receptor was isolated from a young man in good health and CMV-seronegative. The rearrangement joins TRBV6-5 to TRBJ2-3, with D perhaps TRBD1 (5 bases). Sequenced material: PBMCs. DNA of the CDR3: TGTGCCAGCAGACAGACAGGCACAGATACGCAGTATTTT. Encoded protein: CASRQTGTDTQYF.